The 17 T cell receptor beta chains in this list originate from one sample, sequenced in a study of post-analysis software for immune sequencing data. Points from the study as a whole: Patients used about 5 TRBV segments, including TRBV5-6, TRBV5-1 and TRBV20-1, more often than controls.

For these receptors, no antigen is known. Every TCR beta cDNA library bore unique molecular identifiers. TCRdb called the PCR reads again in MiXCR, with one record for every CDR3 protein. In the table there are approximately 690,000 distinct CDR3 sequences, roughly three fifths of which are singletons. The sequenced sample consisted of blood. The receptor set was obtained from a girl aged 2 to 10 with multiple sclerosis.

This chain uses TRBV6-6 with TRBJ2-7, with 8 bases aligning to TRBD1. V lost 6 bases to trimming and J lost 0 bases; unmatched junction nucleotides: 7. CDR3 size: 15 residues. The germline gives CDR1 MNHNY, CDR2 SVGAGI (reference sequence). This chain's CDR3 is CASRSTGASSYEQYF. Here the CDR3 DNA reads TGTGCCAGCAGGTCGACAGGGGCGAGCTCCTACGAGCAGTACTTC.

The chain uses TRBV5-1 and TRBJ1-1; 7 nucleotides line up with TRBD1. Trimming removed 0 bases from V and 5 bases from J; junction bases left unmatched: 7. The germline V gene has CDR1 SGHRS and CDR2 YFSETQ. The CDR3 extends over 15 amino acids. The CDR3: CASSLVTGDWTEAFF. The CDR3 DNA sequence: TGCGCCAGCAGCTTGGTCACAGGGGATTGGACTGAAGCTTTCTTT.

This clonotype was counted a few times. The chain employs TRBV6-6 and TRBJ1-5; 9 bases are shared with TRBD1. The V segment lost 6 bases and the J segment 7 bases; nucleotides outside the gene matches: 10. The CDR3 contains 15 residues. CDR1 MNHNY and CDR2 SVGAGI come from the germline V gene (reference sequence). CDR3 DNA sequence: TGTGCCAGCAGCCCGGACAGGGGCCTTTTACAGCCCCAGCATTTT. Translated: CASSPDRGLLQPQHF.

The chain recombines TRBV12-3 or TRBV12-4 with TRBJ2-3; D gene uncertain. V gave up 6 bases and J gave up 6 bases, with 7 bases separating them. The CDR3 consists of 11 residues. CDR3 residues: CASRARDTQYF. The CDR3 DNA sequence: TGTGCCAGCAGGGCAAGGGATACGCAGTATTTT.

As to this clonotype: A read error is possible here, since a much larger clone lies one base away. The V call is TRBV29-1, the J call TRBJ2-5; TRBD2 aligns across 12 bases. Gene TRBJ2-1 matches the end of the DNA better, so the J call may be wrong. From germline, CDR1 is SQVTM and CDR2 ANQGSEA. The CDR3 contains 13 residues. The CDR3 nucleotides read TGCAGCGTCTGCAGGACTAGCGGGGAGACCCAGTTCTTC. Its translation: CSVCRTSGETQFF.

The V gene is TRBV29-1, the J gene TRBJ2-1, with TRBD1 as a possible D gene (6 bases). Germline V gene data show CDR1 as SQVTM and CDR2 as ANQGSEA. The ends were cut back, 6 bases at V and 13 bases at J, with 25 bases in the middle. The CDR3 consists of 14 residues. The CDR3 here is CSVQGIEPSSPQFF. The CDR3 bases are TGCAGCGTCCAGGGGATAGAACCCTCATCGCCCCAGTTCTTC.

This chain joins TRBV6-1 and TRBJ2-4; D may be TRBD1 (6 bases). Judging by the DNA end, TRBJ2-7 fits better; the J call may be wrong. This CDR3 has 14 amino acids. Germline CDR1 reads MNHNS; CDR2 reads SASEGT. The CDR3 is CASSQDSLLYEQYF. CDR3 nucleotides: TGTGCCAGCAGCCAGGACAGCCTTCTCTACGAGCAGTACTTC.

This clonotype was observed once. The chain joins TRBV29-1 to TRBJ2-7, with a weak D call TRBD2 (6 bases). Germline V gene data show CDR1 as SQVTM and CDR2 as ANQGSEA. With 7 bases removed from V and 1 base from J, the gap between germline ends came to 20 bases. The CDR3 totals 15 residues. As DNA, the CDR3 is TGCAGCGCTAGGAAACGGAGAGGAGGGTCCTACGAGCAGTACTTC. Amino acid sequence: CSARKRRGGSYEQYF.

The CDR3 region has the DNA TGCAGCGGGGGGTTTGTCTATGGCTACACCTTC. Its translation: CSGGFVYGYTF. V usage is TRBV20-1 and J usage is TRBJ1-2; possible D gene TRBD1, 5 bases. This CDR3 has 11 residues. Germline lookup yields CDR1 DFQATT and CDR2 SNEGSKA (reference sequence).

This clonotype was observed a handful of times. V and J are TRBV6-2 or TRBV6-3 and TRBJ1-4; D unresolved. Looked up from germline, CDR1 is MNHEY and CDR2 is SVGEGT. The CDR3 length is 14 residues. V shed 7 bases and J shed 8 bases, with 17 bases lying between them. In DNA, the CDR3 is TGTGCCAGCACCCAGCCCCCGTTGGTCGAAAAACTGTTTTTT. Translation: CASTQPPLVEKLFF.

This clonotype appeared many times. The V and J genes are TRBV6-5 and TRBJ2-3; D may match TRBD1 or TRBD2 (6 bases each). This CDR3 has 13 residues. Trimming took off 6 bases at V and 6 bases at J, with 13 bases between the two ends. Per the germline V gene, CDR1 is MNHEY and CDR2 is SVGAGI. CDR3 amino acids: CASRLGGGDTQYF. The CDR3 DNA reads as TGTGCCAGCAGACTGGGGGGCGGCGATACGCAGTATTTT.

The chain links TRBV3-1 to TRBJ2-5; D gene uncertain. Per germline, CDR1 LGHDT and CDR2 YNNKEL (reference sequence). CDR3 length equals 19 residues. V was clipped by 0 bases and J by 1 base, with 21 bases between them. CDR3 DNA: TGTGCCAGCAGCCAAGATCGTCGAGACCAACCCGTGGTCCAAGAGACCCAGTACTTC. Translating gives CASSQDRRDQPVVQETQYF.

The chain carries TRBV25-1 and TRBJ2-1; no clear D gene. In germline, CDR1 is MGHDK, CDR2 SYGVNS. The V gene lost 4 bases and the J gene lost 9 bases, with 10 bases spanning the gap. This CDR3 is 12 amino acids long. CDR3 protein: CASSGLLGEQFF. The CDR3 DNA follows: TGTGCCAGCAGTGGGCTCTTGGGTGAGCAGTTCTTC.

The V gene is TRBV10-1, the J gene TRBJ2-2; TRBD2 agrees at 11 bases. CDR1 is WNHNN and CDR2 is SYGVQD in the germline V gene (reference sequence). With 4 bases clipped from V and 0 bases from J, the junction kept 7 bases outside the gene matches. This CDR3 is 18 amino acids long. CDR3 in amino acids: CASSALAGGLANTGELFF. CDR3 nucleotide sequence: TGCGCCAGCAGTGCCCTAGCGGGGGGACTCGCGAACACCGGGGAGCTGTTTTTT.

This sequence joins TRBV6-5 and TRBJ2-1; D gene uncertain. Germline V gene sequence: CDR1 MNHEY, CDR2 SVGAGI. The length of the CDR3 is 16 residues. Trimming took 0 bases from V and 5 from J, leaving 14 bases between them. The CDR3 region is CASSYSRPTVDNEQFF. In DNA form, the CDR3 reads TGTGCCAGCAGTTACTCCCGACCAACAGTTGACAATGAGCAGTTCTTC.

The sample holds a few counts of this clonotype. The V and J genes are TRBV4-3 and TRBJ2-5, with 8 positions matching TRBD2. Germline-derived CDR1 and CDR2 are LGHNA and YSLEER. The CDR3 consists of 15 residues. The J segment lost 5 bases and the V segment lost 4 bases, leaving 9 bases of the junction unmatched. The CDR3 spells CASSPRGGPGETQYF. The CDR3 nucleotides are TGCGCCAGCAGCCCTCGGGGGGGGCCAGGGGAGACCCAGTACTTC.

This clonotype was observed a few times. The genes are TRBV7-6 and TRBJ2-1, with D hard to call. The V end was cut by 1 base, the J end by 3 bases, with 16 bases between. CDR1 is SGHVS, CDR2 FNYEAQ, per germline. The CDR3 totals 17 residues. The CDR3 coding sequence is TGTGCCAGCAGCTTAGTGGTAGCCTACTCCCTCTACAATGAGCAGTTCTTC. Protein: CASSLVVAYSLYNEQFF.